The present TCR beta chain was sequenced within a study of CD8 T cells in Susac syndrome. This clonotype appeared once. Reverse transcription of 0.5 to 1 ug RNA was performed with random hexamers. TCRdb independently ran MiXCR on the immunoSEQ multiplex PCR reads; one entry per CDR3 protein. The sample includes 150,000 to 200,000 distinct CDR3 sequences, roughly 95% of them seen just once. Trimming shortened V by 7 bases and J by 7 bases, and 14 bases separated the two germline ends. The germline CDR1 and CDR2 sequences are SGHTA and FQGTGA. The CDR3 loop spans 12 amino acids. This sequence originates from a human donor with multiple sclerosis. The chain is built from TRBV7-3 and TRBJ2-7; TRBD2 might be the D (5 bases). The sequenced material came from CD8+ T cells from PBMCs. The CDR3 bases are TGTGCCAGCAAAAAGACCTCGGGGGAGCAGTACTTC. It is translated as CASKKTSGEQYF. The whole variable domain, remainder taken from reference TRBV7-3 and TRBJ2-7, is GAGVSQTPSNKVTEKGKYVELRCDPISGHTALYWYRQSLGQGPEFLIYFQGTGAADDSGLPNDRFFAVRPEGSVSTLKIQRTERGDSAVYLCASKKTSGEQYFGPGTRLTVT.